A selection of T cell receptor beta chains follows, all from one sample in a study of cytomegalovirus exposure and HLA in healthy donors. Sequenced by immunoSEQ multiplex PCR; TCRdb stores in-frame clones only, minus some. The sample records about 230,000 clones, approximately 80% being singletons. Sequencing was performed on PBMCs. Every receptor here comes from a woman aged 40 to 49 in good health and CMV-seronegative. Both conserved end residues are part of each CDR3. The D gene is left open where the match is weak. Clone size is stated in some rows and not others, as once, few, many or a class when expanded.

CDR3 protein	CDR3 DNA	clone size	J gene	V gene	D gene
CASSLPAGGASPLHF	TGTGCCAGCAGCTTGCCCGCAGGGGGCGCATCACCCCTCCACTTT	few	TRBJ1-6	TRBV5-5	TRBD1
CASSLGQGFTEAFF	TGTGCCAGCAGCTTAGGGCAGGGTTTTACTGAAGCTTTCTTT	.	TRBJ1-1	TRBV7-9	.
CASSLTGPATEAFF	TGTGCCAGCAGCCTCACAGGGCCGGCCACTGAAGCTTTCTTT	.	TRBJ1-1	TRBV9	.
CASSAAGTSQETQYF	TGTGCCAGCAGCGCCGCCGGGACATCCCAAGAGACCCAGTACTTC	.	TRBJ2-5	TRBV5-4	.
CATSTPGGRGVLGGYTF	TGTGCCACCAGCACCCCTGGGGGGAGGGGAGTATTAGGTGGCTACACCTTC	.	TRBJ1-2	TRBV15	.
CASSSGTGGQPQHF	TGTGCCAGTAGTTCCGGGACAGGGGGTCAGCCCCAGCATTTT	.	TRBJ1-5	TRBV19	TRBD1
CASSQVGGGPYNEQFF	TGTGCCAGCAGCCAAGTCGGGGGGGGGCCATACAATGAGCAGTTCTTC	.	TRBJ2-1	TRBV4-2	TRBD2
CAWSVRAGKGEKLFF	TGTGCCTGGAGTGTACGTGCGGGGAAGGGTGAAAAACTGTTTTTT	.	TRBJ1-4	TRBV30	.
CVSSEVGTGGYEQYF	TGTGTCAGCAGTGAAGTTGGGACAGGGGGCTACGAGCAGTACTTC	.	TRBJ2-7	TRBV6-1	TRBD1
CASSPQGDYGYTF	TGCGCCAGCAGTCCCCAGGGGGACTATGGCTACACCTTC	.	TRBJ1-2	TRBV10-2	TRBD1
CASSLGGDSPLHF	TGCGCCAGCAGCTTGGGGGGCGATTCACCCCTCCACTTT	few	TRBJ1-6	TRBV5-1	.
CASSPFRGTQYF	TGTGCCAGCAGCCCCTTCCGGGGGACCCAGTACTTC	.	TRBJ2-5	TRBV6-5	.
CASSDAQGFYYEQYF	TGTGCCAGCAGTGACGCCCAGGGGTTCTACTACGAGCAGTACTTC	once	TRBJ2-7	TRBV6-1	.